The present T cell receptor (beta chain) was sequenced within a study of T cells in Graves' hyperthyroidism and ophthalmopathy. Findings of the study overall: Patients with ophthalmopathy were separated from those with stable hyperthyroidism by a 13 V-J model. The majority of expanded thyroid clonotypes above 0.001 also appeared in blood.

This CDR3 comprises 12 residues. The V end was cut by 1 base, the J end by 6 bases, with 6 bases between. Germline V gives CDR1 LGHDT, CDR2 YNNKEL (reference sequence). RNA transcripts were the template for amplifying TCR beta CDR3 regions. The HTBI primer set was used in a first-round RT-PCR of the TCR CDR3. Each CDR3 protein is one row after TCRdb ran MiXCR on the multiplex PCR reads. The sample yields some 300,000 distinct CDR3 sequences, roughly a fifth seen once. This clonotype was observed many times. Its antigen is unidentified. The TCR comes from a man aged 50-60 years with Graves' ophthalmopathy. The rearrangement uses TRBV3-1 and TRBJ2-5, with a tentative D call TRBD2 (5 bases). The sequenced sample consisted of blood. CDR3 bases: TGTGCCAGCAGCCAAGGGAGGAAGACCCAGTACTTC. Translated, it gives CASSQGRKTQYF.